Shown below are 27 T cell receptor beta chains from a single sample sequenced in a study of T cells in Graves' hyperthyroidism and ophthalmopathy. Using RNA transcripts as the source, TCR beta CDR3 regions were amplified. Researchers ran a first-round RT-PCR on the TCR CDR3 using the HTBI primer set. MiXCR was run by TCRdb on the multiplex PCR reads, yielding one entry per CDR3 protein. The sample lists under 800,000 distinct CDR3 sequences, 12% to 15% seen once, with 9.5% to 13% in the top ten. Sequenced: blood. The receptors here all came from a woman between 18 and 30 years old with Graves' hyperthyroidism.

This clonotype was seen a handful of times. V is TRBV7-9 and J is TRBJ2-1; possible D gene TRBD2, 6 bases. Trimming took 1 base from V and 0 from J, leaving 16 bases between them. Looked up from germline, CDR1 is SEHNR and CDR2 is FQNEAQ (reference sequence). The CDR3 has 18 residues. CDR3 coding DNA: TGTGCCAGCAGCTTAGAATTGAGGTCCGGGAGCTCCTACAATGAGCAGTTCTTC. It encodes CASSLELRSGSSYNEQFF.

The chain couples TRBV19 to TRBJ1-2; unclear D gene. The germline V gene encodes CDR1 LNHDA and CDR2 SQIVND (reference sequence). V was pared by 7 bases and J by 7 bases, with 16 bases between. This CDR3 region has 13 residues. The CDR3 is CASTEDPSGGYTF. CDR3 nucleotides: TGTGCCAGTACAGAAGATCCTAGCGGTGGCTACACCTTC.

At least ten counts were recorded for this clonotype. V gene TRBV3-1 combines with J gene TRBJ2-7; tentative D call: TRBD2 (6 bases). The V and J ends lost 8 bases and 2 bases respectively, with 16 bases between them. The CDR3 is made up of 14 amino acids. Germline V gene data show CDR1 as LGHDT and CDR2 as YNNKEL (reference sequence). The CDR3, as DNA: TGTGCCAGCGGAGAAACGGGAGAGACCTACGAGCAGTACTTC. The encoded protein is CASGETGETYEQYF.

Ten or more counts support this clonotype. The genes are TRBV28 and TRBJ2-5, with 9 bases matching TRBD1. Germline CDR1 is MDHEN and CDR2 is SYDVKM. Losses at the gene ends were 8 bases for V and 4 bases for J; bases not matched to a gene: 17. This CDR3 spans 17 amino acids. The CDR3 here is CASALLSGTGFRETQYF. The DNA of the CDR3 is TGTGCCAGCGCTTTATTAAGCGGGACAGGGTTCCGAGAGACCCAGTACTTC.

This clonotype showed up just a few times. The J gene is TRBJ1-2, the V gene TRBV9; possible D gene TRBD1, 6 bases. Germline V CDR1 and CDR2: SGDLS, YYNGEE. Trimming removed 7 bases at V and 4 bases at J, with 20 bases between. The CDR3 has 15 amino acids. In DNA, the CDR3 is TGTGCCAGCTCCCAAGTACTGACAGGAACCTATGGCTACACCTTC. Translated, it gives CASSQVLTGTYGYTF.

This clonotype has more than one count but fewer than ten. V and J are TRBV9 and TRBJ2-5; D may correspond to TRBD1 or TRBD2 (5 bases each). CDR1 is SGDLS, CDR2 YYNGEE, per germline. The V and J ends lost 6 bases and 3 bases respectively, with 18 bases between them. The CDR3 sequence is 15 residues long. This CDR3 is CASTSRGASEETQYF. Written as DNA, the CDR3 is TGTGCCAGCACCTCTAGAGGGGCTAGTGAAGAGACCCAGTACTTC.

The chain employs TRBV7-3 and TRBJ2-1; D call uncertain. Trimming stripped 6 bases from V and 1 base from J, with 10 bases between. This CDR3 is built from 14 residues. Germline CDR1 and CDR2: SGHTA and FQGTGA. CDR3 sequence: CASSRGFSYNEQFF. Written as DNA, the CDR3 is TGTGCCAGCAGTCGTGGGTTTTCCTACAATGAGCAGTTCTTC.

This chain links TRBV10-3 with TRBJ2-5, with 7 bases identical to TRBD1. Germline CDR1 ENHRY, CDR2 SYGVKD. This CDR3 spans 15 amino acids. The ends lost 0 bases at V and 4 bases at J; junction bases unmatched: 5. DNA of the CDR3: TGTGCCATCAGTGAGTCCAGGGGGAAGGCAGAGACCCAGTACTTC. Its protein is CAISESRGKAETQYF.

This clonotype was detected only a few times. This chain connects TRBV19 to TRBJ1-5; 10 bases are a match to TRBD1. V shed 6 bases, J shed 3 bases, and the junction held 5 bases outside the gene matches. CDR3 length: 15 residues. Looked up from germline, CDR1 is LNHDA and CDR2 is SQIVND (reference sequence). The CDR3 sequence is CASRNDRGHNQPQHF. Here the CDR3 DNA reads TGTGCCAGTAGGAACGACAGGGGGCACAATCAGCCCCAGCATTTT.

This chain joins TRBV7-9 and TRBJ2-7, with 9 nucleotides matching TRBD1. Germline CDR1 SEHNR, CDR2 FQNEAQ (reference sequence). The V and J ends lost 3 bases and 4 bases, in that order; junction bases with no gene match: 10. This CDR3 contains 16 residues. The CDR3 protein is CASSFQQDRGSYEQYF. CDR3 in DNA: TGTGCCAGCAGCTTTCAGCAGGACAGGGGAAGTTACGAGCAGTACTTC.

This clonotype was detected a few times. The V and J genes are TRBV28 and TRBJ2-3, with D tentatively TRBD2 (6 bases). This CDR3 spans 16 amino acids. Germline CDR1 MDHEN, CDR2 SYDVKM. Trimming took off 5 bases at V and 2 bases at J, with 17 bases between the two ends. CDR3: CASSRGNAGTTDTQYF. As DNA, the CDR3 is TGTGCCAGCAGTCGAGGTAATGCGGGAACCACAGATACGCAGTATTTT.

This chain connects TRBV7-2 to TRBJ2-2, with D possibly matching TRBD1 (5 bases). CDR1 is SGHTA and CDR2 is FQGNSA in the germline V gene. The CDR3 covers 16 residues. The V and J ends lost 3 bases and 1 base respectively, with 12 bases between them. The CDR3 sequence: CASSFSGLVNTGELFF. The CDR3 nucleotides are TGTGCCAGCAGCTTTTCAGGGTTGGTGAACACCGGGGAGCTGTTTTTT.

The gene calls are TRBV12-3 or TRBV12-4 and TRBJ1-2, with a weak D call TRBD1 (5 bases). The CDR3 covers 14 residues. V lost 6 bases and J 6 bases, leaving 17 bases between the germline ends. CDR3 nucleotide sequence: TGTGCCAGCAGCTACGGGACGGACGCCCATGGCTACACCTTC. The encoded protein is CASSYGTDAHGYTF.

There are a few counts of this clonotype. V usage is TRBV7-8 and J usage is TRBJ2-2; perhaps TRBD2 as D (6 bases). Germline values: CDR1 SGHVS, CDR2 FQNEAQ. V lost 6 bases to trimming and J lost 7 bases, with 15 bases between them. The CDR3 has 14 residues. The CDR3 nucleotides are TGTGCCAGCAGTGCCGGGAGACCGGACGGGGAGCTGTTTTTT. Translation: CASSAGRPDGELFF.

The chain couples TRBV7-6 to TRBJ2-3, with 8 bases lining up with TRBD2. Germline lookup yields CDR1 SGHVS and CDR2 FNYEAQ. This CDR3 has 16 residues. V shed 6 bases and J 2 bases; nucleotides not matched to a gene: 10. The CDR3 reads CASRGEAGVATDTQYF. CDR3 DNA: TGTGCCAGCAGGGGTGAAGCGGGAGTCGCCACAGATACGCAGTATTTT.

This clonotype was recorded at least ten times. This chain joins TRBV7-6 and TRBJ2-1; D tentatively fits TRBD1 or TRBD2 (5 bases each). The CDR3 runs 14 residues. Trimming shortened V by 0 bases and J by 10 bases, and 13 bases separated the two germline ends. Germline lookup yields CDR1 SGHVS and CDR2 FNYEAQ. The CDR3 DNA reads TGTGCCAGCAGCTTAGCGCCACCGTGGGGGGAGCAGTTCTTC. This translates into CASSLAPPWGEQFF.

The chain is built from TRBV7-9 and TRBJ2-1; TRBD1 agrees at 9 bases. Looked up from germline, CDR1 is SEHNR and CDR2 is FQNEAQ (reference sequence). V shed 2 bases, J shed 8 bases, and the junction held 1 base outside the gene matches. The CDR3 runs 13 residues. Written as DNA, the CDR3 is TGTGCCAGCAGCTTAAACAGGGGGCATGAGCAGTTCTTC. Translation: CASSLNRGHEQFF. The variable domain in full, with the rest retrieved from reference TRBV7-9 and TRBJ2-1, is DTGVSQNPRHKITKRGQNVTFRCDPISEHNRLYWYRQTLGQGPEFLTYFQNEAQLEKSRLLSDRFSAERPKGSFSTLEIQRTEQGDSAMYLCASSLNRGHEQFFGPGTRLTVL.

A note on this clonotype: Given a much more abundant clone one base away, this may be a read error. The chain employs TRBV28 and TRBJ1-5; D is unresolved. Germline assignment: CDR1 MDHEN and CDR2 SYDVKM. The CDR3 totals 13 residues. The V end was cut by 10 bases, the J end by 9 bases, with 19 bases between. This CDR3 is CATSGRLLWPQHF. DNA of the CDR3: TGTGCCACCTCAGGACGGCTTTTGTGGCCCCAGCATTTT.

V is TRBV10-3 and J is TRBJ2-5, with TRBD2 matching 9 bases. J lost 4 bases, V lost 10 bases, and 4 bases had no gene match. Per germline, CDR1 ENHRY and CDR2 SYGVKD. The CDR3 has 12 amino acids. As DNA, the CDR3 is TGTGCCACGATAGCGGGAGCAGAGACCCAGTACTTC. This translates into CATIAGAETQYF.

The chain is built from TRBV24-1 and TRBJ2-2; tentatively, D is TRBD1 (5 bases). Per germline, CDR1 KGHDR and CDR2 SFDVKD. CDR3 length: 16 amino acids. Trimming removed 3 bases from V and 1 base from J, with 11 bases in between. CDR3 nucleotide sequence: TGTGCCACCAGTGATCTGGACACGCTGAACACCGGGGAGCTGTTTTTT. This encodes CATSDLDTLNTGELFF.

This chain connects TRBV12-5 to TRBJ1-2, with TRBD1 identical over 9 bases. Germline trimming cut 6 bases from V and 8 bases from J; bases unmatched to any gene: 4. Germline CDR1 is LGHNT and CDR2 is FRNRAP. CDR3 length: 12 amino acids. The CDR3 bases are TGTGCTAGTGGGGGACAGGGAGACGGCTACACCTTC. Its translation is CASGGQGDGYTF.

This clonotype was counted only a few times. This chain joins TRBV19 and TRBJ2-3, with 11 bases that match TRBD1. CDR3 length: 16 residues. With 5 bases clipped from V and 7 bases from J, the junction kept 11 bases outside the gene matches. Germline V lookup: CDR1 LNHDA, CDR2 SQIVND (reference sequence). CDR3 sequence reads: CASSPRTGGAINTQYF. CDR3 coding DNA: TGTGCCAGTAGTCCCAGGACAGGGGGCGCGATAAATACGCAGTATTTT.

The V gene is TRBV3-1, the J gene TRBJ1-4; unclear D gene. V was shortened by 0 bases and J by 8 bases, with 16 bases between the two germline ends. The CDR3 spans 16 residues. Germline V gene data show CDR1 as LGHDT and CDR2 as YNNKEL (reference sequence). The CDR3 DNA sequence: TGTGCCAGCAGCCAAGATGGAGGAAAGGACCGGGAAAAACTGTTTTTT. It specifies CASSQDGGKDREKLFF. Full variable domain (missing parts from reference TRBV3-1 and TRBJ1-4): DTAVSQTPKYLVTQMGNDKSIKCEQNLGHDTMYWYKQDSKKFLKIMFSYNNKELIINETVPNRFSPKSPDKAHLNLHINSLELGDSAVYFCASSQDGGKDREKLFFGSGTQLSVL.

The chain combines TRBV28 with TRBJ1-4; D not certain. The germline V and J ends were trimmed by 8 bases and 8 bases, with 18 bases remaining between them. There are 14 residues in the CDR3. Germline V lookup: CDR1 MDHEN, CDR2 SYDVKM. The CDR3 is CASFEGGVMEKLFF. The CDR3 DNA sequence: TGTGCCAGCTTTGAGGGCGGGGTTATGGAAAAACTGTTTTTT.

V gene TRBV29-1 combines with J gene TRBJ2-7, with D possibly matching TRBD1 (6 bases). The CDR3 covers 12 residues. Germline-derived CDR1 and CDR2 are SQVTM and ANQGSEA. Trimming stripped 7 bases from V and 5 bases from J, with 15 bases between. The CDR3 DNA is TGCAGCGCTTACAGGGTGGTCAACGAGCAGTACTTC. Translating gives CSAYRVVNEQYF.

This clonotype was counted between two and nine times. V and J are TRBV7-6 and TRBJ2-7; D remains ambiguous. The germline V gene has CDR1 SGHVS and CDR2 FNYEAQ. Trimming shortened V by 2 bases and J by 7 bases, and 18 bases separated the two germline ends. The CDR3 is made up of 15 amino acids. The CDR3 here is CASSLQPNPFGEQYF. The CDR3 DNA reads TGTGCCAGCAGCTTACAGCCGAACCCCTTCGGTGAGCAGTACTTC.

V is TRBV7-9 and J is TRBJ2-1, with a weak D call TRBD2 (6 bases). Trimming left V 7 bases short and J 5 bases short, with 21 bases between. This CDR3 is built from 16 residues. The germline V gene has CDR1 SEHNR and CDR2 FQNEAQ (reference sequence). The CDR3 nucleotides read TGTGCCAGCACCTTCCGCCGAGGGCGGGATAACAATGAGCAGTTCTTC. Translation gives CASTFRRGRDNNEQFF.